Shown below are 15 T cell receptor beta chains from a single sample sequenced in a study of cytomegalovirus exposure and HLA in healthy donors. Primers included in the PCR were 60 Vbeta and 13 Jbeta primers. Measured with immunoSEQ multiplex PCR; TCRdb has only the in-frame clones, and not every one. The sample lists about 88,000 clones, 90% occurring once. The sequenced sample consisted of PBMCs. All receptors derive from a man aged 18 to 29 in good health and CMV-seronegative.

The CDR3 region is CSGGRQGAGNEQFF. The DNA of the CDR3 is TGCAGCGGCGGTAGACAGGGGGCAGGAAATGAGCAGTTCTTC. This rearrangement joins TRBV29-1 to TRBJ2-1; 10 positions match TRBD1. Germline assignment: CDR1 SQVTM and CDR2 ANQGSEA. The CDR3 consists of 14 residues. V shed 7 bases, J shed 7 bases, and the junction held 10 bases outside the gene matches.

The chain has TRBV7-2 and TRBJ2-7; 10 bases are shared with TRBD1. Germline values: CDR1 SGHTA, CDR2 FQGNSA. V was clipped by 5 bases and J by 3 bases; unmatched bases: 7. The CDR3 extends over 15 amino acids. DNA of the CDR3: TGTGCCAGCAGCCCCGCCGGGACAGGGGTCTACGAGCAGTACTTC. Its translation is CASSPAGTGVYEQYF.

The rearrangement links TRBV6-1 to TRBJ1-5; D gene unclear. Germline V gene sequence: CDR1 MNHNS, CDR2 SASEGT. This CDR3 is 13 amino acids long. V lost 5 bases and J lost 4, with 9 bases in between. CDR3: CASSSNINQPQHF. In nucleotides, the CDR3 is TGTGCCAGCAGTTCGAACATTAATCAGCCCCAGCATTTT.

This chain joins TRBV5-1 and TRBJ2-5; 11 bases fit TRBD2. Germline V gene sequence: CDR1 SGHRS, CDR2 YFSETQ. This CDR3 region has 16 residues. V shed 3 bases and J 1 base; nucleotides not matched to a gene: 5. The CDR3 loop is CASSSGLAGTQETQYF. DNA for the CDR3: TGCGCCAGCAGCTCAGGACTAGCGGGCACCCAAGAGACCCAGTACTTC.

J is TRBJ2-5 and V is TRBV28; D ambiguous. The CDR3 consists of 16 residues. V lost 5 bases and J lost 7, with 23 bases in between. Germline CDR1 is MDHEN and CDR2 is SYDVKM. CDR3 loop: CASSPLNQRNNRTQYF. For the CDR3, the DNA is TGTGCCAGCAGTCCACTGAATCAACGAAATAATCGGACCCAGTACTTC.

The chain has TRBV7-9 and TRBJ2-7; 7 positions agree with TRBD1. The CDR3 runs to 17 residues. CDR1 SEHNR and CDR2 FQNEAQ come from the germline V gene (reference sequence). J was trimmed by 0 bases and V by 5 bases; bases with no gene match: 13. CDR3 residues: CASSRQGFGQFSYEQYF. The CDR3 DNA reads TGTGCCAGCAGCAGACAGGGTTTCGGGCAATTCTCCTACGAGCAGTACTTC.

The gene calls are TRBV6-5 and TRBJ2-3; 9 bases fit TRBD1. CDR3 size: 14 residues. CDR1 MNHEY and CDR2 SVGAGI come from the germline V gene. V shed 5 bases and J 4 bases; nucleotides not matched to a gene: 4. The CDR3: CASSQGQGPDTQYF. CDR3 coding DNA: TGTGCCAGCAGTCAGGGACAGGGCCCAGATACGCAGTATTTT.

The rearrangement links TRBV6-1 to TRBJ2-3; weak D call: TRBD1 (6 bases). V was shortened by 0 bases and J by 0 bases, with 16 bases between the two germline ends. The CDR3 is 18 amino acids. Germline V gene data show CDR1 as MNHNS and CDR2 as SASEGT. Here the CDR3 DNA reads TGTGCCAGCAGTGAAGCGCTTACCTCCCAGGGGAGCACAGATACGCAGTATTTT. Translated, it gives CASSEALTSQGSTDTQYF.

The J gene is TRBJ2-7, the V gene TRBV6-5; 7 bases align to TRBD2. With V trimmed by 3 bases and J by 6 bases, 2 bases remained unmatched. Germline-derived CDR1 and CDR2 are MNHEY and SVGAGI. This CDR3 is built from 12 residues. CDR3 sequence (DNA): TGTGCCAGCAGTTATCCGGGAGGCGAGCAGTACTTC. This sequence encodes CASSYPGGEQYF.

This chain uses TRBV7-6 with TRBJ2-7; 7 bases align to TRBD2. Looked up from germline, CDR1 is SGHVS and CDR2 is FNYEAQ. The length of the CDR3 is 15 residues. V lost 1 base, J lost 2 bases, and 5 bases stayed unmatched. In DNA, the CDR3 is TGTGCCAGCAGCTTAGATTCGGGGAGGGCCTACGAGCAGTACTTC. Translation: CASSLDSGRAYEQYF. The whole variable domain, remainder taken from reference TRBV7-6 and TRBJ2-7, is GAGVSQSPRYKVTKRGQDVALRCDPISGHVSLYWYRQALGQGPEFLTYFNYEAQQDKSGLPNDRFSAERPEGSISTLTIQRTEQRDSAMYRCASSLDSGRAYEQYFGPGTRLTVT.

The chain recombines TRBV7-2 with TRBJ2-5; TRBD1 is a possible D gene (5 bases). Judging by the DNA end, TRBJ2-7 fits better; the J call may be wrong. The germline V gene has CDR1 SGHTA and CDR2 FQGNSA. The CDR3 extends over 14 amino acids. The CDR3 bases are TGTGCCAGCAGCTTATTAGGGGACTCCTACGAGCAGTACTTC. This encodes CASSLLGDSYEQYF.

This rearrangement joins TRBV23-1 to TRBJ2-7; D gene uncertain. TRBV23-1 qualifies as an ORF whose function is uncertain. Trimming cost V 0 bases and J 5 bases, with 11 bases left between them. The CDR3 loop spans 14 amino acids. The CDR3 protein is CASSQSAGHHEQYF. As DNA, the CDR3 is TGCGCCAGCAGTCAATCGGCAGGCCACCACGAGCAGTACTTC.

The chain recombines TRBV6-6 with TRBJ1-1; TRBD1 is a possible D gene (5 bases). V was trimmed by 5 bases and J by 4 bases, leaving 14 bases between them. The germline gives CDR1 MNHNY, CDR2 SVGAGI (reference sequence). This CDR3 has 14 amino acids. CDR3 nucleotides: TGTGCCAGCAGTCCCCGGTCGGGGGGCACTGAAGCTTTCTTT. Translating gives CASSPRSGGTEAFF.

V usage is TRBV6-1 and J usage is TRBJ2-7; D call uncertain. V lost 2 bases to trimming and J lost 3 bases, with 17 bases between them. Germline V CDR1 and CDR2: MNHNS, SASEGT. This CDR3 region has 16 residues. The CDR3 sequence: CASSEFAPPSGYEQYF. CDR3 sequence (DNA): TGTGCCAGCAGTGAATTCGCCCCCCCGTCGGGCTACGAGCAGTACTTC.

The V gene is TRBV2, the J gene TRBJ2-7; 10 bases match TRBD1. CDR3 length equals 13 residues. Trimming cost V 9 bases and J 3 bases; bases outside gene matches: 5. The V gene's germline CDR1 is SNHLY and CDR2 FYNNEI. The CDR3 sequence is CASDGTGVYEQYF. Here the CDR3 DNA reads TGTGCCAGTGACGGGACAGGGGTCTACGAGCAGTACTTC.